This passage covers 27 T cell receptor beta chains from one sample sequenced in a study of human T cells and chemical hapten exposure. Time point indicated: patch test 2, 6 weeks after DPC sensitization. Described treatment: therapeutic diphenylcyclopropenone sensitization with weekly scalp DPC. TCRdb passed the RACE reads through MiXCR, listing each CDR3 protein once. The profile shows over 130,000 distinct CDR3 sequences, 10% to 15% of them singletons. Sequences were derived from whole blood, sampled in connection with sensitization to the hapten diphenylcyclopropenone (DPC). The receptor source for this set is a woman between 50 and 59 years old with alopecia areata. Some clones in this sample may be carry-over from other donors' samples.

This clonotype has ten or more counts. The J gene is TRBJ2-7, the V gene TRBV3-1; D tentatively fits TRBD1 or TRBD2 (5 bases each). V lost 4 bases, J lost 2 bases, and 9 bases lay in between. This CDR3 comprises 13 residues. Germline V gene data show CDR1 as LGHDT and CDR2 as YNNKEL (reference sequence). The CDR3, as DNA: TGTGCCAGCAGCCGGGACGGACCCTACGAGCAGTACTTC. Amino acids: CASSRDGPYEQYF.

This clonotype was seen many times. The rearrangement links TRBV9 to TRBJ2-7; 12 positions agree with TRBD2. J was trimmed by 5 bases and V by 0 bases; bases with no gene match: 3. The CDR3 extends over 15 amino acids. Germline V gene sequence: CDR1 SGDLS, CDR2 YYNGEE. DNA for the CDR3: TGTGCCAGCAGCGTAGGACTAGCGGGGGTTGACGAGCAGTACTTC. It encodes CASSVGLAGVDEQYF.

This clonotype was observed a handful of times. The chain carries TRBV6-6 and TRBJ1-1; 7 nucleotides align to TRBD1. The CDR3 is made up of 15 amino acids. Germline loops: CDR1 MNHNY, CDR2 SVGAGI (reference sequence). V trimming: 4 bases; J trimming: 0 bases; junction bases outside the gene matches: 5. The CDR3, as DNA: TGTGCCAGCAGTTCCCAGGGGGTTATGAACACTGAAGCTTTCTTT. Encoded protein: CASSSQGVMNTEAFF.

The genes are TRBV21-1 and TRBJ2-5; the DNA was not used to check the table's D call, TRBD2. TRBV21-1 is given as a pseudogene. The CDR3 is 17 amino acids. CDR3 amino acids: CASSKALTSGRQETQYF. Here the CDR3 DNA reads TGTGCCAGCAGCAAAGCTTTGACTAGCGGGAGACAAGAGACCCAGTACTTC.

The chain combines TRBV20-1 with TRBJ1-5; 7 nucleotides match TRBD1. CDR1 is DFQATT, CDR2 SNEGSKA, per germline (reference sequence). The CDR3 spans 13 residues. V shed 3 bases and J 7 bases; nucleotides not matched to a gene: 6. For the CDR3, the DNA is TGCAGTGCTAGCGCAGGGGGGAACCAGCCCCAGCATTTT. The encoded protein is CSASAGGNQPQHF.

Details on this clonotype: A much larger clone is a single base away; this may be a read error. The CDR3 DNA follows: TGCAGTGCCTACCAGGGGGGGAGCAATCAGCCCCAGCATTTT. Translated: CSAYQGGSNQPQHF. The V call is TRBV20-1, the J call TRBJ1-5; TRBD1 aligns across 7 bases. The germline CDR1 and CDR2 sequences are DFQATT and SNEGSKA (reference sequence). J gave up 1 base and V 6 bases, and 6 bases lay outside the gene matches. The CDR3 spans 14 residues.

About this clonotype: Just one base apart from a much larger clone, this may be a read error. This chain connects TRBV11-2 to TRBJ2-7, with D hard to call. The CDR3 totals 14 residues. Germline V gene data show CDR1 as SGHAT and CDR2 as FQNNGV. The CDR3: CASSLEVVSYDQYF. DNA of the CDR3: TGTGCCAGCAGCTTAGAGGTCGTCTCCTACGACCAGTACTTC.

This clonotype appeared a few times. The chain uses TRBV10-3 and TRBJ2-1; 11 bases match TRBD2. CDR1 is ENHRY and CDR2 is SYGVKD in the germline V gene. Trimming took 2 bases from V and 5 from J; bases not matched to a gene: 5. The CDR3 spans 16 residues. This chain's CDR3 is CAISEGALAGDNEQFF. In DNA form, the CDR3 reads TGTGCCATCAGTGAGGGCGCACTAGCGGGAGACAATGAGCAGTTCTTC.

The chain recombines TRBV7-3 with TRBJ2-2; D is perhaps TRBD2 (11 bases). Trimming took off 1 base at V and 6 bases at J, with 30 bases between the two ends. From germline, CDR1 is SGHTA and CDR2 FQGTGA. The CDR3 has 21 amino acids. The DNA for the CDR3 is TGTGCCAGCAGCTTAATTGCCCGGGACAGGGGACTAGCGGCCCTTCCCGGGGAGCTGTTTTTT. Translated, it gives CASSLIARDRGLAALPGELFF. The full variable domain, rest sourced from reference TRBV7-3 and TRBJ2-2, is GAGVSQTPSNKVTEKGKYVELRCDPISGHTALYWYRQSLGQGPEFLIYFQGTGAADDSGLPNDRFFAVRPEGSVSTLKIQRTERGDSAVYLCASSLIARDRGLAALPGELFFGEGSRLTVL.

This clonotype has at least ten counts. DNA for the CDR3: TGCAGTGCTAGACCCCTAGTGGATTCCTACAATGAGCAGTTCTTC. Amino acid sequence: CSARPLVDSYNEQFF. J is TRBJ2-1 and V is TRBV20-1; D not resolved. CDR3 length: 15 amino acids. Trimming cost V 2 bases and J 1 base, with 12 bases left between them. The germline V gene has CDR1 DFQATT and CDR2 SNEGSKA (reference sequence).

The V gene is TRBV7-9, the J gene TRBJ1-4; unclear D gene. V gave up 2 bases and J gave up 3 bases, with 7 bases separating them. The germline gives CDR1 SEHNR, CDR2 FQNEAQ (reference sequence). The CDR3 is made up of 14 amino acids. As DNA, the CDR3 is TGTGCCAGCAGCTTAAAATCGGCTAATGAAAAACTGTTTTTT. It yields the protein CASSLKSANEKLFF.

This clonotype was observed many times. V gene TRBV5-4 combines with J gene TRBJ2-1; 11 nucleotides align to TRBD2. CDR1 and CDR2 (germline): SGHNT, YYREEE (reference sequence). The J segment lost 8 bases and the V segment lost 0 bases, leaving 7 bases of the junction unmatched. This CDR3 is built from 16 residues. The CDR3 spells CASSLGLAGRTDEQFF. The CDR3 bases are TGTGCCAGCAGCTTGGGACTAGCGGGACGAACAGATGAGCAGTTCTTC.

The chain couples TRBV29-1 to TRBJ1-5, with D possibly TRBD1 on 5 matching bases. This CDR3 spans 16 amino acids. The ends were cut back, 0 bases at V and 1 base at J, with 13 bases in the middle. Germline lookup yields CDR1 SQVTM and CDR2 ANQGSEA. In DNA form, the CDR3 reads TGCAGCGTTGAAGATCTTCAGGGACGGAGCAATCAGCCCCAGCATTTT. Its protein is CSVEDLQGRSNQPQHF.

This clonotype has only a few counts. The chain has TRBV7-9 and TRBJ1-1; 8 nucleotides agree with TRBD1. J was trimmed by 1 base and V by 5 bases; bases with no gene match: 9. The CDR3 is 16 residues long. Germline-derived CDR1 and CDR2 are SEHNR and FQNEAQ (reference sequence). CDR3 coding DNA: TGTGCCAGCAGCCCGAAGATGACAGGGGAGAACACTGAAGCTTTCTTT. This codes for CASSPKMTGENTEAFF.

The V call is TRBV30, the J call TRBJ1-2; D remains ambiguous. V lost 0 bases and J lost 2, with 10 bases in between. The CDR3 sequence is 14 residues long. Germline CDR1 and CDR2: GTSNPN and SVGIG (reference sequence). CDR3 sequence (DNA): TGTGCCTGGAGTGTACTTGGGAAGAACTATGGCTACACCTTC. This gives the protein CAWSVLGKNYGYTF.

CDR3 DNA sequence: TGTGCCAGCAGCCAAGGGGCAGGGGGTAGTAGGGTCACTGAAGCTTTCTTT. This sequence encodes CASSQGAGGSRVTEAFF. This rearrangement joins TRBV4-2 to TRBJ1-1; TRBD1 matches at 7 bases. Unmatched junction bases numbered 12, after V lost 1 base and J lost 4 bases. Germline V lookup: CDR1 LGHNA, CDR2 YNFKEQ. The CDR3 has 17 residues.

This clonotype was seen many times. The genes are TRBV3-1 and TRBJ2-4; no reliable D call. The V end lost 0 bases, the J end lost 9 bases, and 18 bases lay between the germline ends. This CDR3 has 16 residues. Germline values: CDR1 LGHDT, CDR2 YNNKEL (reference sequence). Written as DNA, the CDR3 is TGTGCCAGCAGCCAAGAATCATCCGGGCCCGACGGCATTCAGTACTTC. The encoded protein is CASSQESSGPDGIQYF. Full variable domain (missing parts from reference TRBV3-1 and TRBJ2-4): DTAVSQTPKYLVTQMGNDKSIKCEQNLGHDTMYWYKQDSKKFLKIMFSYNNKELIINETVPNRFSPKSPDKAHLNLHINSLELGDSAVYFCASSQESSGPDGIQYFGAGTRLSVL.

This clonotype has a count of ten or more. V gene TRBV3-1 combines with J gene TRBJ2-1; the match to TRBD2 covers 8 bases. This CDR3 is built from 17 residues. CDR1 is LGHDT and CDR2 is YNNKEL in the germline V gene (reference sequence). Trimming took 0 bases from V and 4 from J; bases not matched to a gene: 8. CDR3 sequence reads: CASSQDLTSGTYNEQFF. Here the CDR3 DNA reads TGTGCCAGCAGCCAAGATCTCACTAGCGGAACTTACAATGAGCAGTTCTTC.

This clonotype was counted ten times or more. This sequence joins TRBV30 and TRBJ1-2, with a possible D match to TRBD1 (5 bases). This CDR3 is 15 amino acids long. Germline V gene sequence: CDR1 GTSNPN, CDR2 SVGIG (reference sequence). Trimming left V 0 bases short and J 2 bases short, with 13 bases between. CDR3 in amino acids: CAWSVSVRANYGYTF. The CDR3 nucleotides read TGTGCCTGGAGTGTCTCCGTCAGGGCCAACTATGGCTACACCTTC.

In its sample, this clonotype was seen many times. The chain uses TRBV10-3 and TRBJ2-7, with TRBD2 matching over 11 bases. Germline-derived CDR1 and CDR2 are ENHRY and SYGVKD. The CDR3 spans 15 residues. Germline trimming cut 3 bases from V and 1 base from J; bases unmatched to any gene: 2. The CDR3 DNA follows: TGTGCCATCAGTGAAGGACTAGCGGGTTCCTACGAGCAGTACTTC. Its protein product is CAISEGLAGSYEQYF.

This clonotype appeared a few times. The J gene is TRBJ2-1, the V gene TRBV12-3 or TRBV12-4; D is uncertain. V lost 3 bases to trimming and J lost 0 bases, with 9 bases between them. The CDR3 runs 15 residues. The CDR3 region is CASSFRVSSYNEQFF. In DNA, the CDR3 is TGTGCCAGCAGTTTTCGCGTGAGCTCCTACAATGAGCAGTTCTTC.

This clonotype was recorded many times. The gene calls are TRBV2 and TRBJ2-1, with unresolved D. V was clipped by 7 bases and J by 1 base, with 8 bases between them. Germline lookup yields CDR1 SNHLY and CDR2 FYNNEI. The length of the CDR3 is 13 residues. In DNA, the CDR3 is TGTGCCAGCATAGCTAGATCCTACAATGAGCAGTTCTTC. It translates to CASIARSYNEQFF.

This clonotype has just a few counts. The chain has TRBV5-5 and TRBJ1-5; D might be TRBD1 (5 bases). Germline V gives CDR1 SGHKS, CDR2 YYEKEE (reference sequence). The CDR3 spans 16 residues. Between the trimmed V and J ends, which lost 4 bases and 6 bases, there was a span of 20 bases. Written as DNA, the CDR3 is TGTGCCAGCAGCCCCTTTGGGACCGCCTCTGGTCAGCCCCAGCATTTT. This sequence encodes CASSPFGTASGQPQHF.

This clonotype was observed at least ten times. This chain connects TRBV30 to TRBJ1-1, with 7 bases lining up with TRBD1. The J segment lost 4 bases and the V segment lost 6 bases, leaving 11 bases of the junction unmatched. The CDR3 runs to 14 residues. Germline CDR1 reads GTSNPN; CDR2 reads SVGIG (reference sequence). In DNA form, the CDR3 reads TGTGCCTGCCTATCCCACAGGGGAAGCACTGAAGCTTTCTTT. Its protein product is CACLSHRGSTEAFF.

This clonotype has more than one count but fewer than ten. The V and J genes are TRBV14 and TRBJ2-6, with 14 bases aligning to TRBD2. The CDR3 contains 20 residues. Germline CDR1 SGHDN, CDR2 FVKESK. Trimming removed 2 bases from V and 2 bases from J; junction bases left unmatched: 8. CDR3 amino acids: CASSQKLGLAGVTGANVLTF. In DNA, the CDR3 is TGTGCCAGCAGCCAAAAGTTGGGACTAGCGGGAGTCACTGGGGCCAACGTCCTGACTTTC.

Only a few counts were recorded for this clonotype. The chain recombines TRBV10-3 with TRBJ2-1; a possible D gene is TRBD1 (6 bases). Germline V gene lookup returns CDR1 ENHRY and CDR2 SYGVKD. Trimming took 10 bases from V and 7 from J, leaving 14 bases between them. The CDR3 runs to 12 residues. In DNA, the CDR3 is TGTGCCACCGCCCCACAGGGTAATGAGCAGTTCTTC. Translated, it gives CATAPQGNEQFF.

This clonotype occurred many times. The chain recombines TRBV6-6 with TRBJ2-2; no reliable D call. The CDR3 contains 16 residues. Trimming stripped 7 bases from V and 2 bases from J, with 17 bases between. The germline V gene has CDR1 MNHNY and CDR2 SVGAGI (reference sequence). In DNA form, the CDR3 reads TGTGCCAGCATCCCTGCTGGGCGAGGAAACACCGGGGAGCTGTTTTTT. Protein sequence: CASIPAGRGNTGELFF.